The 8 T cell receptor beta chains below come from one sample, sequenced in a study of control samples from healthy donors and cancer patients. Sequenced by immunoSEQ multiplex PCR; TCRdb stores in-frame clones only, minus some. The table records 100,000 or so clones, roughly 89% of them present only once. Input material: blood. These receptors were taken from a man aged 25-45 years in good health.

The CDR3 sequence is CASSLAGQINEKLFF. Written as DNA, the CDR3 is TGTGCCAGCAGCTTAGCTGGACAGATTAATGAAAAACTGTTTTTT. The rearrangement uses TRBV7-9 and TRBJ1-4; D is perhaps TRBD1 (6 bases). The CDR3 sequence is 15 residues long. V was cut by 0 bases and J by 4 bases, with 9 bases left in between. Per the germline V gene, CDR1 is SEHNR and CDR2 is FQNEAQ (reference sequence). Using reference TRBV7-9 and TRBJ1-4 for the parts outside the CDR3, the full variable domain is DTGVSQNPRHKITKRGQNVTFRCDPISEHNRLYWYRQTLGQGPEFLTYFQNEAQLEKSRLLSDRFSAERPKGSFSTLEIQRTEQGDSAMYLCASSLAGQINEKLFFGSGTQLSVL.

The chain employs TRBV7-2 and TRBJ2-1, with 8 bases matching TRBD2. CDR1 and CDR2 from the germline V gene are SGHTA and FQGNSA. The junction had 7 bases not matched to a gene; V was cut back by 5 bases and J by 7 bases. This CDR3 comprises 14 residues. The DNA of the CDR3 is TGTGCCAGCAGCACCGGGACTAGTAAAAATGAGCAGTTCTTC. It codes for CASSTGTSKNEQFF.

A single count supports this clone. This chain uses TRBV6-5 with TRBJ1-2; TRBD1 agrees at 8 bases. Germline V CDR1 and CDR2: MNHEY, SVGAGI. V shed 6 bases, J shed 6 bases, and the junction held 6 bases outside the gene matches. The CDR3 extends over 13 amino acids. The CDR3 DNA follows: TGTGCCAGCAGCGTAGACAGGGGCCATGGCTACACCTTC. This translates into CASSVDRGHGYTF.

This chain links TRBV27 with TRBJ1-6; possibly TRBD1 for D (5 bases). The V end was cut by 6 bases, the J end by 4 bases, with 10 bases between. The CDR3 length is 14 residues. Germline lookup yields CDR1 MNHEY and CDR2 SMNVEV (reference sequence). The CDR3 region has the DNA TGTGCCAGCAGAGGGGAGCTTTATAATTCACCCCTCCACTTT. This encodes CASRGELYNSPLHF.

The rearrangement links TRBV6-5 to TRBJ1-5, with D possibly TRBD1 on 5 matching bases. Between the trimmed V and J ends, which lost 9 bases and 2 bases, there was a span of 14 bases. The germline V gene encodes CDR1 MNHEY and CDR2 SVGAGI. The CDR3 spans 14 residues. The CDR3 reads CASRGSYGNQPQHF. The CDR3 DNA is TGTGCCAGTAGGGGATCTTATGGCAATCAGCCCCAGCATTTT.

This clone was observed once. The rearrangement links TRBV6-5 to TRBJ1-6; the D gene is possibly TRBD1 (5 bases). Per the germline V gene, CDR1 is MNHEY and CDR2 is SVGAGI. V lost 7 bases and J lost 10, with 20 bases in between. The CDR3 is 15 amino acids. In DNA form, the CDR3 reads TGTGCCAGCAAGAAAATGGGGCAAATGGTGTCACCCCTCCACTTT. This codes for CASKKMGQMVSPLHF.

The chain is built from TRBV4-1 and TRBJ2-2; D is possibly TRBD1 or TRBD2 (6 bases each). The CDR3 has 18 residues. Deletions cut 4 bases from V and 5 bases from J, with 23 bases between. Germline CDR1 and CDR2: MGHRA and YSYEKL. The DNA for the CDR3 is TGCGCCAGCAGCCCCAGGTTTGCGCCTGGGGGGCCGACCGGGGAGCTGTTTTTT. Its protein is CASSPRFAPGGPTGELFF.

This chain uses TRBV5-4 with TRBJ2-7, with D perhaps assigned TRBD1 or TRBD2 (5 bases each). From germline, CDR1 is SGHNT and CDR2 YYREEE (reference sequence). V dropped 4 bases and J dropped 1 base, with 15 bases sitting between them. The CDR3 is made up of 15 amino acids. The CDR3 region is CASSRGVGDSYEQYF. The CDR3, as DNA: TGTGCCAGCAGCAGAGGGGTGGGAGATTCCTACGAGCAGTACTTC.